Included here is one TCR beta chain sequence, with context. Its antigen remains unidentified. The sample is drawn from a study of metastatic and nonmetastatic thyroid tumors. Across the whole study: Repertoire comparison spanned blood and tumor or nodule tissue of malignant and benign thyroid patients. Study results and limitations: Reported TCR beta diversity, measured in blood and tumor, was significantly higher for malignant thyroid tumors than for benign nodules.

Thyroid surgery was performed in patients who had received no treatment beforehand. Trimming removed 4 bases from V and 0 bases from J, with 2 bases in between. The CDR3 is 12 residues long. CDR1 is LNHNV, CDR2 YYDKDF, per germline (reference sequence). Methods used by the authors: The distant-metastasis classifier for papillary thyroid cancer was built from CDR3 differences across clinicopathological groups. TCRdb re-called clones from the PCR reads using MiXCR. The V and J calls come from TCRdb's annotation, not from the publication. The data show fewer than 40,000 clones, roughly 15% seen once. This chain links TRBV15 with TRBJ2-3; D uncertain. Sequenced input: blood. The source is a male donor with papillary thyroid cancer or a benign thyroid nodule (not recorded which). Some clones in this sample may be carry-over from other donors' samples. CDR3 region: CATSISTDTQYF. CDR3 in DNA: TGTGCCACCAGCATTAGCACAGATACGCAGTATTTT. The full variable domain, completed using reference TRBV15 and TRBJ2-3, is DAMVIQNPRYQVTQFGKPVTLSCSQTLNHNVMYWYQQKSSQAPKLLFHYYDKDFNNEADTPDNFQSRRPNTSFCFLDIRSPGLGDTAMYLCATSISTDTQYFGPGTRLTVL.